Included here is one T cell receptor (beta chain) sequence, with context. Its specificity is not known. The data were obtained in a study of identical twins. Study results and caveats: Donors were not followed over many years; analysis was cross-sectional.

Using its own MiXCR run on the 5' RACE reads, TCRdb lists one record per CDR3 protein. The sample contains around 570,000 distinct CDR3 sequences, over 8.5% of which appear only once. Germline loops: CDR1 MNHEY, CDR2 SMNVEV (reference sequence). With V trimmed by 6 bases and J by 0 bases, 15 bases remained unmatched. The CDR3 extends over 20 amino acids. These data were also filed under a second study, of yellow fever vaccine responses in identical twins. That investigation notes: Twins' vaccine T cell response reportedly gave the appearance of partial convergence and partial personalization.

The origin of this receptor is a woman between 18 and 29 years old in good health. The sample was PBMCs. J is TRBJ1-4 and V is TRBV27, with TRBD1 identical over 11 bases. The CDR3: CASRPSGQGARSATNEKLFF. The DNA for the CDR3 is TGTGCCAGCAGGCCATCAGGACAGGGGGCGCGTTCGGCAACTAATGAAAAACTGTTTTTT.